This T cell receptor (beta chain) was found in a study of T cell responses to AZD1222 COVID-19 vaccine. Regarding the study as a whole: Just five to seven AZD1222 recipients tested seropositive at baseline. Spike-specific TCR breadth and depth grew following two AZD1222 doses. Repertoire collection took place solely once the T cell response had peaked. Possibly, clonal diversity was underestimated; donors were largely white British and included more females.

This CDR3 contains 14 residues. Germline assignment: CDR1 MNHEY and CDR2 SVGEGT. Trimming cost V 2 bases and J 4 bases, with 9 bases left between them. Some clones are missing from TCRdb's copy, which holds only in-frame ones; the method was immunoSEQ multiplex PCR. Of 150,000 to 200,000 clones listed, around 92% are singletons. On this clone: Its antigen is undetermined.

Material: peripheral blood, obtained on day 0 of AZD1222 vaccination. The source is an adult in good health. The gene calls are TRBV6-2 or TRBV6-3 and TRBJ1-5; D is unresolved. CDR3 coding DNA: TGTGCCAGCAGTTACGGTGGCATAAATCAGCCCCAGCATTTT. Translated, it gives CASSYGGINQPQHF.